Each of the 21 T cell receptor beta chains below was sequenced from the same sample in a study of control samples from healthy donors and cancer patients. TCRdb keeps only in-frame clones here, not all; method: immunoSEQ multiplex PCR. The table lists 120,000 to 150,000 clones, 94% of them singletons. Material: blood. All receptors derive from a man in his forties in good health.

The V gene is TRBV13, the J gene TRBJ1-3; D ambiguous. The V end lost 5 bases, the J end lost 7 bases, and 21 bases lay between the germline ends. In germline, CDR1 is PRHDT, CDR2 FYEKMQ (reference sequence). The CDR3 totals 16 residues. CDR3 nucleotide sequence: TGTGCCAGCAGCCCACGTGAGACACTCCTAGGGAACACCATATATTTT. Its protein product is CASSPRETLLGNTIYF. Full variable domain (remainder filled in from reference TRBV13 and TRBJ1-3): AAGVIQSPRHLIKEKRETATLKCYPIPRHDTVYWYQQGPGQDPQFLISFYEKMQSDKGSIPDRFSAQQFSDYHSELNMSSLELGDSALYFCASSPRETLLGNTIYFGEGSWLTVV.

DNA for the CDR3: TGTGCCATCAACCGAAACCGGGACACTGAAGCTTTCTTT. Protein sequence: CAINRNRDTEAFF. The V call is TRBV10-3, the J call TRBJ1-1, with unresolved D. The V gene's germline CDR1 is ENHRY and CDR2 SYGVKD. V was trimmed by 7 bases and J by 3 bases, leaving 12 bases between them. The CDR3 sequence is 13 residues long.

The rearrangement uses TRBV9 and TRBJ2-5; D is perhaps TRBD1 (6 bases). CDR1 is SGDLS, CDR2 YYNGEE, per germline. Trimming left V 3 bases short and J 2 bases short, with 8 bases between. The CDR3 contains 13 residues. The CDR3 coding sequence is TGTGCCAGCAGCGGGACAGATCAAGAGACCCAGTACTTC. Its protein is CASSGTDQETQYF.

This chain joins TRBV7-8 and TRBJ2-2; D may correspond to TRBD1 or TRBD2 (5 bases each). Deletions cut 5 bases from V and 4 bases from J, with 14 bases between. Per germline, CDR1 SGHVS and CDR2 FQNEAQ. The CDR3 has 15 amino acids. As DNA, the CDR3 is TGTGCCAGCAGCCGTGGGGGAATTGGCACCGGGGAGCTGTTTTTT. As protein: CASSRGGIGTGELFF.

The chain is built from TRBV9 and TRBJ2-7; tentatively, D is TRBD1 (6 bases). The CDR3 loop spans 15 amino acids. Germline V gives CDR1 SGDLS, CDR2 YYNGEE. Trimming stripped 3 bases from V and 4 bases from J, with 17 bases between. The CDR3 sequence is CASSAHTGPGYEQYF. The DNA for the CDR3 is TGTGCCAGCAGCGCCCATACAGGGCCAGGATACGAGCAGTACTTC.

The chain is built from TRBV6-6 and TRBJ1-5; TRBD1 might be the D (5 bases). The CDR3 contains 16 residues. V dropped 5 bases and J dropped 1 base, with 15 bases sitting between them. Germline V gene data show CDR1 as MNHNY and CDR2 as SVGAGI (reference sequence). CDR3: CASSTRGGVSNQPQHF. Written as DNA, the CDR3 is TGTGCCAGCAGTACCCGCGGGGGTGTGAGCAATCAGCCCCAGCATTTT.

This clone was observed once. The gene calls are TRBV6-1 and TRBJ2-7; TRBD2 aligns across 7 bases. Germline CDR1 and CDR2: MNHNS and SASEGT. V trimming: 2 bases; J trimming: 0 bases; junction bases outside the gene matches: 4. This CDR3 spans 15 amino acids. This chain's CDR3 is CASSEWEGSSYEQYF. The CDR3 nucleotides read TGTGCCAGCAGTGAATGGGAGGGCAGCTCCTACGAGCAGTACTTC.

The chain recombines TRBV19 with TRBJ2-2; TRBD1 is a possible D gene (5 bases). Germline V gene sequence: CDR1 LNHDA, CDR2 SQIVND (reference sequence). V lost 1 base to trimming and J lost 3 bases, with 9 bases between them. CDR3 length equals 15 residues. The CDR3 loop is CASSIGRGYTGELFF. DNA of the CDR3: TGTGCCAGTAGTATAGGAAGGGGATACACCGGGGAGCTGTTTTTT. The full variable domain, completed using reference TRBV19 and TRBJ2-2, is DGGITQSPKYLFRKEGQNVTLSCEQNLNHDAMYWYRQDPGQGLRLIYYSQIVNDFQKGDIAEGYSVSREKKESFPLTVTSAQKNPTAFYLCASSIGRGYTGELFFGEGSRLTVL.

This rearrangement joins TRBV5-6 to TRBJ2-7; 11 bases align to TRBD2. The V gene's germline CDR1 is SGHDT and CDR2 YYEEEE. V gave up 1 base and J gave up 0 bases; unmatched junction bases: 6. This CDR3 contains 17 residues. The CDR3: CASSLLAGGSDSYEQYF. The CDR3 DNA sequence: TGTGCCAGCAGCTTGCTAGCGGGAGGCTCAGACTCCTACGAGCAGTACTTC.

This chain connects TRBV18 to TRBJ2-2; the D is unclear. Trimming left V 0 bases short and J 4 bases short, with 3 bases between. This CDR3 has 13 residues. Germline lookup yields CDR1 KGHSH and CDR2 LQKENI. The CDR3 nucleotides read TGTGCCAGCTCACCACCGCCCACCGGGGAGCTGTTTTTT. This encodes CASSPPPTGELFF.

The V gene is TRBV6-6, the J gene TRBJ2-7; TRBD1 aligns across 8 bases. This CDR3 is 15 amino acids long. Germline CDR1 is MNHNY and CDR2 is SVGAGI (reference sequence). The ends lost 1 base at V and 5 bases at J; junction bases unmatched: 7. The CDR3 bases are TGTGCCAGCAGTTACTATATTGGGACAGGTGACGAGCAGTACTTC. This codes for CASSYYIGTGDEQYF.

The J gene is TRBJ2-3, the V gene TRBV7-6; perhaps TRBD1 as D (5 bases). The germline gives CDR1 SGHVS, CDR2 FNYEAQ. The CDR3 totals 16 residues. Trimming cost V 5 bases and J 4 bases, with 19 bases left between them. The CDR3 loop reads CASSHRVGLGPDTQYF. In DNA, the CDR3 is TGTGCCAGCAGCCACCGGGTGGGGTTGGGGCCAGATACGCAGTATTTT.

Of note for this clone: The same CDR3 can be traced to other DNA sequences in this sample. The rearrangement joins TRBV5-1 to TRBJ1-1; D remains ambiguous. V was clipped by 0 bases and J by 0 bases, with 3 bases between them. The germline CDR1 and CDR2 sequences are SGHRS and YFSETQ. This CDR3 is built from 13 residues. CDR3 residues: CASSLGMNTEAFF. CDR3 nucleotide sequence: TGCGCCAGCAGCTTGGGGATGAACACTGAAGCTTTCTTT.

In regard to this clone: A junction end diverges from the germline sequence, so it may reflect a read error. The CDR3 region has the DNA TGTGCTAGCAGCCCGGACAGGGTCGCCAATGAGCAGTTCTTC. The encoded protein is CASSPDRVANEQFF. The chain employs TRBV7-7 and TRBJ2-1, with 8 bases lining up with TRBD1. CDR3 length: 14 amino acids. CDR1 SSHAT and CDR2 FNYEAQ come from the germline V gene (reference sequence).

This chain uses TRBV6-6 with TRBJ1-5, with no clear D. Per the germline V gene, CDR1 is MNHNY and CDR2 is SVGAGI (reference sequence). This CDR3 spans 12 amino acids. Deletions cut 6 bases from V and 3 bases from J, with 6 bases between. The CDR3 nucleotides read TGTGCCAGCAGGGGCAACAATCAGCCCCAGCATTTT. Translated, it gives CASRGNNQPQHF.

This chain connects TRBV4-3 to TRBJ2-7, with D hard to call. The germline V gene has CDR1 LGHNA and CDR2 YSLEER. The V end lost 0 bases, the J end lost 4 bases, and 10 bases lay between the germline ends. This CDR3 has 14 residues. CDR3 bases: TGCGCCAGCAGCCAAGAGGTAGCTGGGTACGAGCAGTACTTC. Its protein product is CASSQEVAGYEQYF.

The rearrangement links TRBV9 to TRBJ1-4; D remains ambiguous. Trimming removed 0 bases from V and 8 bases from J, with 11 bases in between. This CDR3 has 14 residues. Per the germline V gene, CDR1 is SGDLS and CDR2 is YYNGEE. The CDR3 DNA reads TGTGCCAGCAGCGTAGGAAGGGCCAGGGAAAAACTGTTTTTT. Translated, it gives CASSVGRAREKLFF.

The genes are TRBV5-8 and TRBJ2-3; D unclear. Germline CDR1 and CDR2: SGHTS and YDEGEE. The CDR3 has 15 residues. V lost 4 bases to trimming and J lost 0 bases, with 12 bases between them. CDR3 amino acids: CASSAGFSSTDTQYF. The CDR3 bases are TGTGCCAGCAGCGCTGGATTCTCTAGCACAGATACGCAGTATTTT.

The rearrangement uses TRBV5-1 and TRBJ2-3, with D perhaps matching TRBD2 (6 bases). This CDR3 is built from 15 residues. CDR1 is SGHRS, CDR2 YFSETQ, per germline. Trimming stripped 0 bases from V and 0 bases from J, with 8 bases between. The CDR3 DNA follows: TGCGCCAGCAGCTTGGGCGGGACTAGCACAGATACGCAGTATTTT. This gives the protein CASSLGGTSTDTQYF.

The chain carries TRBV14 and TRBJ1-3; D not resolved. There are 19 residues in the CDR3. V gave up 2 bases and J gave up 0 bases, with 20 bases separating them. The germline V gene has CDR1 SGHDN and CDR2 FVKESK. CDR3 in amino acids: CASSQTLELGRFSGNTIYF. DNA for the CDR3: TGTGCCAGCAGCCAAACCCTGGAACTTGGACGGTTCTCTGGAAACACCATATATTTT.

The chain uses TRBV11-2 and TRBJ2-3; the match to TRBD1 covers 11 bases. This CDR3 is built from 15 residues. In germline, CDR1 is SGHAT, CDR2 FQNNGV. Trimming took 4 bases from V and 4 from J; bases not matched to a gene: 4. The CDR3 bases are TGTGCCAGCAGCTCGGACAGGGGGCCCGCAGATACGCAGTATTTT. This codes for CASSSDRGPADTQYF.